This T cell receptor beta chain was observed in a study of T cells in Graves' hyperthyroidism and ophthalmopathy. Remarks on this clonotype: What it binds is unknown.

Losses at the gene ends were 5 bases for V and 3 bases for J; bases not matched to a gene: 9. From germline, CDR1 is GTSNPN and CDR2 SVGIG (reference sequence). This CDR3 has 14 amino acids. Study-wide points: Also found in blood were most expanded thyroid clonotypes above 0.001.

RNA transcripts were the template for amplifying TCR beta CDR3 regions. The study used the HTBI primer set for a first-round RT-PCR of the TCR CDR3. TCRdb ran MiXCR on the multiplex PCR reads and lists one entry per CDR3 protein. The sample shows around 600,000 distinct CDR3 sequences, approximately 15% of them seen only once. What was sequenced was blood. The J gene is TRBJ2-7, the V gene TRBV30; TRBD2 matches 8 bases. This clonotype was obtained from a woman aged 50 to 65 with Graves' ophthalmopathy. CDR3 in DNA: TGTGCCTGGGCCAAGCGGGAGTGGGGCTACGAGCAGTACTTC. It translates to CAWAKREWGYEQYF.